The clone carrying this T cell receptor (beta chain) was observed a handful of times. The sample belongs to a study of T-cell reconstitution after alpha-beta-depleted transplantation in children. For TCRbeta, the library was prepared with unique molecular identifiers. A single record per CDR3 protein comes from TCRdb applying MiXCR to the PCR reads. The sample consists of over 200,000 distinct CDR3 sequences, roughly 9% of them appearing once. The V gene lost 1 base and the J gene lost 3 bases, with 14 bases spanning the gap. CDR3 length: 16 amino acids. The germline gives CDR1 SGHRS, CDR2 YFSETQ. The chain links TRBV5-1 to TRBJ1-5; the D is unclear. This TCR was sampled from a human donor who donated a stem cell graft to a child with acute lymphoblastic leukemia. This sample comprised PBMCs from the stem cell graft donor, obtained from the stem cell graft. CDR3 DNA: TGCGCCAGCAGCTTGAACGGGCCCGTCGACAATCAGCCCCAGCATTTT. Translating it yields CASSLNGPVDNQPQHF.